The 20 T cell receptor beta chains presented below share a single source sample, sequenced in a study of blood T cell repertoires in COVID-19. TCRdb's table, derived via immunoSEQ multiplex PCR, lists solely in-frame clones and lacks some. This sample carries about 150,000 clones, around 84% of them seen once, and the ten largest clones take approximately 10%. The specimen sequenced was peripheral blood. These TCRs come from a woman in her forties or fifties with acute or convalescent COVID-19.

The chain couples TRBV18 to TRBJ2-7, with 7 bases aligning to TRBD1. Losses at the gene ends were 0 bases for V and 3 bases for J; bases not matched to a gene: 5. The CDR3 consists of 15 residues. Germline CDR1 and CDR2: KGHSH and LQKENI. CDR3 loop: CASSPPSGGNYEQYF. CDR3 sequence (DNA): TGTGCCAGCTCACCACCTTCAGGGGGTAACTACGAGCAGTACTTC.

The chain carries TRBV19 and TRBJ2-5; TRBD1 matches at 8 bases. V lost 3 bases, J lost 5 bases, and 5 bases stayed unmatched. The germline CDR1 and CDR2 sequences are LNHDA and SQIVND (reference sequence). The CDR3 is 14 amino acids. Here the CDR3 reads CASSIDTGGETQYF. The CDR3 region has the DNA TGTGCCAGTAGTATCGATACAGGGGGGGAGACCCAGTACTTC. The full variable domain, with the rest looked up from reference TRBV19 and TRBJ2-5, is DGGITQSPKYLFRKEGQNVTLSCEQNLNHDAMYWYRQDPGQGLRLIYYSQIVNDFQKGDIAEGYSVSREKKESFPLTVTSAQKNPTAFYLCASSIDTGGETQYFGPGTRLLVL.

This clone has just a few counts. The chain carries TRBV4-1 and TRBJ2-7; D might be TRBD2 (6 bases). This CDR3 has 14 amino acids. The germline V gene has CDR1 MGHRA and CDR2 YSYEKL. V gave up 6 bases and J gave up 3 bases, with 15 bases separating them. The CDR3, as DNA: TGCGCCAGCAGGCCATCGGCGCGGGGCTACGAGCAGTACTTC. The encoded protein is CASRPSARGYEQYF.

The CDR3 region is CASSLGLAYYNEQFF. The CDR3 DNA reads as TGTGCCAGCAGCTTGGGGCTAGCGTACTACAATGAGCAGTTCTTC. The chain is built from TRBV5-6 and TRBJ2-1; possible D gene TRBD2, 6 bases. The CDR3 consists of 15 residues. Between the trimmed V and J ends, which lost 0 bases and 3 bases, there was a span of 10 bases. Germline CDR1 SGHDT, CDR2 YYEEEE.

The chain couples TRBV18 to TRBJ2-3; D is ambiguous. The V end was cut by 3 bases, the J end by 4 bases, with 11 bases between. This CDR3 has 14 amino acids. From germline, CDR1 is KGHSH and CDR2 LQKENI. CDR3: CASSPHRDSDTQYF. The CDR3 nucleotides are TGTGCCAGCTCACCTCACAGAGATTCAGATACGCAGTATTTT.

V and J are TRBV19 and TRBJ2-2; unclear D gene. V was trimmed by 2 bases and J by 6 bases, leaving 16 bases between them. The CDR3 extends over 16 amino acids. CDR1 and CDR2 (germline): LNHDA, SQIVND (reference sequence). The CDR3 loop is CASSIFLVVAPGELFF. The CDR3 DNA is TGTGCCAGTAGTATATTTCTAGTTGTAGCCCCCGGGGAGCTGTTTTTT.

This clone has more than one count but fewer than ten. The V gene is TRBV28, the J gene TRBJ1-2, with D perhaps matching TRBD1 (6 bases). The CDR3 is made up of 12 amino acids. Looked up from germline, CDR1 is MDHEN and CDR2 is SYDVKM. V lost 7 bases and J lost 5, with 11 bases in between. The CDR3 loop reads CASNSQGYGYTF. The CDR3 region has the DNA TGTGCCAGCAACAGCCAGGGGTATGGCTACACCTTC.

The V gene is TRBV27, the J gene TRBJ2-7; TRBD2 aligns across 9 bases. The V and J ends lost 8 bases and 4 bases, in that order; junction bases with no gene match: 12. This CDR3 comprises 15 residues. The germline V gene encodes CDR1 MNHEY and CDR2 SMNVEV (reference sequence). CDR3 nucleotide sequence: TGTGCCAGCGGCGCTCAGGGTAGCGGGAGTTACGAGCAGTACTTC. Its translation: CASGAQGSGSYEQYF.

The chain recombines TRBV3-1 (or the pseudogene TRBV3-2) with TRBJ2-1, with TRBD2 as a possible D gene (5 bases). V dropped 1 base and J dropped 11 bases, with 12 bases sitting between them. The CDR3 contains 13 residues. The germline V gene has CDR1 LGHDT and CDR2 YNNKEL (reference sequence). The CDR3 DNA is TGTGCCAGCAGCCAAGGAGGGCGTGCCCAGCAGTTCTTC. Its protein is CASSQGGRAQQFF.

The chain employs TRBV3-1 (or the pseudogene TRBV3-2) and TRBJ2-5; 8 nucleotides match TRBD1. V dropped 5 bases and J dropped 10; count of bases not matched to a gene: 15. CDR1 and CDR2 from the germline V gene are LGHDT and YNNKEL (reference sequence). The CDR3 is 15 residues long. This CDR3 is CASSFVPRQGPNQYF. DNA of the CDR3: TGTGCCAGCAGCTTCGTCCCCCGACAGGGGCCAAACCAGTACTTC.

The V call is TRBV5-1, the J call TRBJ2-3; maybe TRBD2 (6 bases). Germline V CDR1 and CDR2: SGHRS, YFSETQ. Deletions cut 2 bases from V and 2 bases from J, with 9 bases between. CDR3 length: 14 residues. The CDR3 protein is CASSLASDTDTQYF. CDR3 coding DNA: TGCGCCAGCAGCTTAGCTAGCGACACAGATACGCAGTATTTT. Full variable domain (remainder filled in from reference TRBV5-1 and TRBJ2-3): KAGVTQTPRYLIKTRGQQVTLSCSPISGHRSVSWYQQTPGQGLQFLFEYFSETQRNKGNFPGRFSGRQFSNSRSEMNVSTLELGDSALYLCASSLASDTDTQYFGPGTRLTVL.

CDR3 coding DNA: TGTGCCACCAGCAGAGATGGGGGCGGGACAGCGACTTTTTATGGCTACACCTTC. Protein: CATSRDGGGTATFYGYTF. The chain joins TRBV15 to TRBJ1-2; 7 bases are shared with TRBD1. Germline V lookup: CDR1 LNHNV, CDR2 YYDKDF (reference sequence). This CDR3 has 18 amino acids. The ends lost 0 bases at V and 5 bases at J; junction bases unmatched: 15.

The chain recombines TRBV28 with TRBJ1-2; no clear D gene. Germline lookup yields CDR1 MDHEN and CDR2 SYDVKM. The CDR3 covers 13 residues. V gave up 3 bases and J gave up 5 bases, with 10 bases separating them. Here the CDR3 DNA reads TGTGCCAGCAGTTTGGCTAGAGAGTATGGCTACACCTTC. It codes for CASSLAREYGYTF.

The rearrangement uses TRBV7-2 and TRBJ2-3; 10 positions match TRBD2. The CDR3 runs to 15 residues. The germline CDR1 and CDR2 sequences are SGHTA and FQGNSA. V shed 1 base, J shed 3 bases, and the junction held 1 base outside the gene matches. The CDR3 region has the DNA TGTGCCAGCAGCTTAGTAGCGGGAGGAACAGATACGCAGTATTTT. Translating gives CASSLVAGGTDTQYF.

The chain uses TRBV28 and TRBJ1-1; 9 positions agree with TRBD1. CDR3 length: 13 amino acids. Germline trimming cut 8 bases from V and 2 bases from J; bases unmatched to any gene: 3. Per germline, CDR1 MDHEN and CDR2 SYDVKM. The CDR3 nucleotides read TGTGCCAGCGGGACAGGGATCAACACTGAAGCTTTCTTT. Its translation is CASGTGINTEAFF.

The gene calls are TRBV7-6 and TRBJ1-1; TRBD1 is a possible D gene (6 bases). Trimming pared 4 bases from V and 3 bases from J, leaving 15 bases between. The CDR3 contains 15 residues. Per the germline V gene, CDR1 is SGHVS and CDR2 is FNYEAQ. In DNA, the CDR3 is TGTGCCAGCAGCTCGGAACAGGGTGGGTACACTGAAGCTTTCTTT. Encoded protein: CASSSEQGGYTEAFF.

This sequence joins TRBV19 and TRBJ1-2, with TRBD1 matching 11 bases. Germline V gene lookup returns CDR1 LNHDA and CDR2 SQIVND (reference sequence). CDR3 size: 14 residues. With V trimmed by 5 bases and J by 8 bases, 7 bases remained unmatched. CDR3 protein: CASSPRGTGGGYTF. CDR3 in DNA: TGTGCCAGTAGTCCCCGCGGGACAGGGGGGGGCTACACCTTC.

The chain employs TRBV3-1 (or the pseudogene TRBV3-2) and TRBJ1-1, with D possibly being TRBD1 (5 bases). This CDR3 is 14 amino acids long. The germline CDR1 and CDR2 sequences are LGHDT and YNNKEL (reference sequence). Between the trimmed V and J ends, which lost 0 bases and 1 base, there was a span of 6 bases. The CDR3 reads CASSQEDTNTEAFF. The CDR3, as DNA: TGTGCCAGCAGCCAAGAGGACACGAACACTGAAGCTTTCTTT.

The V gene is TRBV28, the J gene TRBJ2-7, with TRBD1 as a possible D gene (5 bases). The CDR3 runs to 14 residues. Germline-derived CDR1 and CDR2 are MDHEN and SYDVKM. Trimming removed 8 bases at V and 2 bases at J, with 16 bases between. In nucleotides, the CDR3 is TGTGCCAGCGCGCAGGGCGGTAGTACCTACGAGCAGTACTTC. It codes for CASAQGGSTYEQYF. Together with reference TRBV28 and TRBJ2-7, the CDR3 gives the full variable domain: DVKVTQSSRYLVKRTGEKVFLECVQDMDHENMFWYRQDPGLGLRLIYFSYDVKMKEKGDIPEGYSVSREKKERFSLILESASTNQTSMYLCASAQGGSTYEQYFGPGTRLTVT.

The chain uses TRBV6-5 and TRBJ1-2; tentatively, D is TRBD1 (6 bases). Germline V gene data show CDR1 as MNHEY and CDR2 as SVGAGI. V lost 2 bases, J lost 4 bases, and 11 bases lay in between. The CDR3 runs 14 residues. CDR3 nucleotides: TGTGCCAGCAGTTACGCGGACAGTCTCTATGGCTACACCTTC. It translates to CASSYADSLYGYTF.